This T cell receptor (beta chain) was recorded in a study of blood T cell repertoires in COVID-19. V was pared by 4 bases and J by 5 bases, with 7 bases of the junction left unmatched. Germline V lookup: CDR1 MDHEN, CDR2 SYDVKM. The CDR3 is made up of 15 amino acids. Here immunoSEQ multiplex PCR was the method, and the copy in TCRdb shows in-frame clones only, minus some. Among 150,000 to 200,000 clones listed, approximately 90% were seen once. Sequencing used peripheral blood. The chain couples TRBV28 to TRBJ1-1; 10 positions agree with TRBD1. The TCR originated in a middle-aged man with active or convalescent COVID-19. The CDR3 is CASSSAGTGVTEAFF. In DNA form, the CDR3 reads TGTGCCAGCAGTTCGGCCGGGACAGGGGTTACTGAAGCTTTCTTT.